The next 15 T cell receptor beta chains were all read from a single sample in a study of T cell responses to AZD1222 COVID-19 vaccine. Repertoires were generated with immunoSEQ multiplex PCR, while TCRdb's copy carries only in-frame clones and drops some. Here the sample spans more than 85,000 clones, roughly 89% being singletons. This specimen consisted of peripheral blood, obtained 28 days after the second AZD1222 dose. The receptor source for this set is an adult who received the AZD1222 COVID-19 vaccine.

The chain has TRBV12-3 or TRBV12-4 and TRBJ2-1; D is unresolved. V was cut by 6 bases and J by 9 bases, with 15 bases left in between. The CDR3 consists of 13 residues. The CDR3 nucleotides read TGTGCCAGCAGCCTGGGATCCAGTCGTGAGCAGTTCTTC. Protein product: CASSLGSSREQFF.

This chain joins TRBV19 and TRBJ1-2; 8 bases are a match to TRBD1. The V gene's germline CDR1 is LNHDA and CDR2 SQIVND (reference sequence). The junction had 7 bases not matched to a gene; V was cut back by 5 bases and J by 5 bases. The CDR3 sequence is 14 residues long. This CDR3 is CASSREGTGYGYTF. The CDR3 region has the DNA TGTGCCAGTAGTCGCGAAGGGACAGGATATGGCTACACCTTC.

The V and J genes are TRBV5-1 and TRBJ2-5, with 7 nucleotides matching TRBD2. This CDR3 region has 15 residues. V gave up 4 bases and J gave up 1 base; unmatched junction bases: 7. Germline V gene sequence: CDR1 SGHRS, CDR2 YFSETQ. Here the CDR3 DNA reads TGCGCCAGCAGCCCTCGGACGGGGGGCCAAGAGACCCAGTACTTC. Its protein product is CASSPRTGGQETQYF.

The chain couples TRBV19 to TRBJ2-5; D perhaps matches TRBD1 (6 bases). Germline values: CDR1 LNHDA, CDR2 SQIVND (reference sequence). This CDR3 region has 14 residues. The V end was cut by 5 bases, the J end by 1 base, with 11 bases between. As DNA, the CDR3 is TGTGCCAGTAGTCGAGACAGGAGCCAAGAGACCCAGTACTTC. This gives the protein CASSRDRSQETQYF.

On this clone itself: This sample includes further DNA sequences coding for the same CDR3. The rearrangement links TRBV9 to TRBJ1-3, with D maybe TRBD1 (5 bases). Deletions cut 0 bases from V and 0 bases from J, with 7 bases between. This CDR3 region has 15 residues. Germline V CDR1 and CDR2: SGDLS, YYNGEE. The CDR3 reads CASSVGDSSGNTIYF. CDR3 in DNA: TGTGCCAGCAGCGTAGGCGACAGCTCTGGAAACACCATATATTTT.

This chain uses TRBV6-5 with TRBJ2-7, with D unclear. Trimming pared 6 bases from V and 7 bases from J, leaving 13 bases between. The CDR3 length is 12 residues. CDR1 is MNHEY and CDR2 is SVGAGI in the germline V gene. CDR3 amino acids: CASRSRIGEQYF. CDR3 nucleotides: TGTGCCAGCAGAAGTCGTATAGGGGAGCAGTACTTC.

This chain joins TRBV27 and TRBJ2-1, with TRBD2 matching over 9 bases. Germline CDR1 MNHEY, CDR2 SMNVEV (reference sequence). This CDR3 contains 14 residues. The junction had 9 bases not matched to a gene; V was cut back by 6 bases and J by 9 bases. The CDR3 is CASRLAGGGGEQFF. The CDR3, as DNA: TGTGCCAGCAGGTTGGCGGGAGGGGGTGGTGAGCAGTTCTTC.

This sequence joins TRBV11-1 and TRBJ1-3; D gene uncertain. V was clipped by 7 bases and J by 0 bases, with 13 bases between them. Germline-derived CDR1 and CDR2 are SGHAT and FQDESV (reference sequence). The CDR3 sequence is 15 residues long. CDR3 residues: CASTDGLSSGNTIYF. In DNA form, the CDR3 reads TGTGCCAGCACGGACGGACTGAGCTCTGGAAACACCATATATTTT. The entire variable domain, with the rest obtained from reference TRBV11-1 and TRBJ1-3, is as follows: EAEVAQSPRYKITEKSQAVAFWCDPISGHATLYWYRQILGQGPELLVQFQDESVVDDSQLPKDRFSAERLKGVDSTLKIQPAELGDSAMYLCASTDGLSSGNTIYFGEGSWLTVV.

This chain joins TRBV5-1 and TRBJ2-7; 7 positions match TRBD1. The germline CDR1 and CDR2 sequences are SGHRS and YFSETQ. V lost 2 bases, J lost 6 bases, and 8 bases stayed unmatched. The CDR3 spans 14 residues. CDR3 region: CASSFGQDRGEQYF. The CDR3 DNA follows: TGCGCCAGCAGCTTTGGACAGGATCGGGGCGAGCAGTACTTC.

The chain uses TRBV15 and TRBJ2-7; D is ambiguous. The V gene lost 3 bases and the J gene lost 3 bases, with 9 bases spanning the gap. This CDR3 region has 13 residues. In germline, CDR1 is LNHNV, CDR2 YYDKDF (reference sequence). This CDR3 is CATSSYSYYEQYF. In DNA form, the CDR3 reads TGTGCCACCAGCAGTTATTCTTACTACGAGCAGTACTTC.

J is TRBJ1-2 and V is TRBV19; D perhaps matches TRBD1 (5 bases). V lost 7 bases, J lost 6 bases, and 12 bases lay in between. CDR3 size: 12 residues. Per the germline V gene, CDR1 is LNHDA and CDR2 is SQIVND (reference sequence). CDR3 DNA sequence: TGTGCCAGTACCGCAGGGATCCATGGCTACACCTTC. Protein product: CASTAGIHGYTF.

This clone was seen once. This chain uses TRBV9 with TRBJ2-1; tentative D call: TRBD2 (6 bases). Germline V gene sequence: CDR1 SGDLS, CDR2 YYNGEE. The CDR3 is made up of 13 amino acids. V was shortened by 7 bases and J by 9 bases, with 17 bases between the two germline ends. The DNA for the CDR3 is TGTGCCAGCGGGACTCATAGGTATGGTGAGCAGTTCTTC. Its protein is CASGTHRYGEQFF.

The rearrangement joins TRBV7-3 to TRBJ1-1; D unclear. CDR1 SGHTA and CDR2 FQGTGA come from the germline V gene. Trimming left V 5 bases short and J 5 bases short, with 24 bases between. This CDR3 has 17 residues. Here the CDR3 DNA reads TGTGCCAGCAGCCCACACAACGGGGTCCGGGGTAGAACTGAAGCTTTCTTT. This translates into CASSPHNGVRGRTEAFF. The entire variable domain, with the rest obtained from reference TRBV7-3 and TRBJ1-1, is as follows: GAGVSQTPSNKVTEKGKYVELRCDPISGHTALYWYRQSLGQGPEFLIYFQGTGAADDSGLPNDRFFAVRPEGSVSTLKIQRTERGDSAVYLCASSPHNGVRGRTEAFFGQGTRLTVV.

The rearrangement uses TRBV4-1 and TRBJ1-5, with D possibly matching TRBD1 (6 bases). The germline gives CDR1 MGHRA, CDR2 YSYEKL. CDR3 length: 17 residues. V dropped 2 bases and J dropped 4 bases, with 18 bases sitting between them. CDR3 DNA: TGCGCCAGCAGCCAATTTACCTCCGGGACAAGTAATCAGCCCCAGCATTTT. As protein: CASSQFTSGTSNQPQHF.

The CDR3 is CASSLEGVGTGELFF. CDR3 coding DNA: TGTGCCAGCAGTTTAGAAGGGGTGGGCACCGGGGAGCTGTTTTTT. The gene calls are TRBV28 and TRBJ2-2; tentatively, D is TRBD1 (5 bases). Germline V gives CDR1 MDHEN, CDR2 SYDVKM. Trimming left V 2 bases short and J 4 bases short, with 11 bases between. This CDR3 has 15 amino acids.